This T cell receptor beta chain comes out of a study of resident and recirculating memory T cells in vitiligo. Study-level background: Epidermis came from shave biopsies of lesional and nonlesional sites, plus PBMCs. Whole-study findings and limits: Clonality differed among vitiligo lesions, with no unique dominant clone. Non-conserved TCRs across sites and patients suggested distinct clones per lesion.

Note on this clone: Antigen specificity is unknown.

Clones were read by immunoSEQ multiplex PCR, and TCRdb kept only the in-frame ones, dropping some. This table holds 65,000 to 80,000 clones, about 90% found once. This CDR3 is built from 14 residues. Trimming took off 7 bases at V and 3 bases at J, with 14 bases between the two ends. Germline V gene data show CDR1 as MNHNS and CDR2 as SASEGT. The TCR originated in a male donor with vitiligo. This sequence joins TRBV6-1 and TRBJ2-3; perhaps TRBD1 as D (6 bases). Sequenced: blood. CDR3 protein: CASNWQGTTDTQYF. DNA of the CDR3: TGTGCCAGCAATTGGCAGGGGACGACAGATACGCAGTATTTT.